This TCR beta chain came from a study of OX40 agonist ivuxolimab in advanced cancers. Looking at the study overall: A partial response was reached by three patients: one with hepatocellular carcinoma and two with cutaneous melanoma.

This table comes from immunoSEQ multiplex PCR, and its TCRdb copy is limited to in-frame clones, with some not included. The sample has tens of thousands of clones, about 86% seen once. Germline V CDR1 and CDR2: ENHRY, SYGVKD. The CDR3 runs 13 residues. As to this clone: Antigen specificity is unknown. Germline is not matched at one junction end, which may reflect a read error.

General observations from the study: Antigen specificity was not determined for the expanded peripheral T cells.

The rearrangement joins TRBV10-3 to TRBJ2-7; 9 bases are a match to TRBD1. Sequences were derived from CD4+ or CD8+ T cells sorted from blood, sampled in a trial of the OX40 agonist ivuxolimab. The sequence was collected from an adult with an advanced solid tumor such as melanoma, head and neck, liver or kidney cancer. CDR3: CAISESHRDRASF. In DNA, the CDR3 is TGTGCCATCAGTGAGTCCCACCGGGACAGGGCGAGCTTC.